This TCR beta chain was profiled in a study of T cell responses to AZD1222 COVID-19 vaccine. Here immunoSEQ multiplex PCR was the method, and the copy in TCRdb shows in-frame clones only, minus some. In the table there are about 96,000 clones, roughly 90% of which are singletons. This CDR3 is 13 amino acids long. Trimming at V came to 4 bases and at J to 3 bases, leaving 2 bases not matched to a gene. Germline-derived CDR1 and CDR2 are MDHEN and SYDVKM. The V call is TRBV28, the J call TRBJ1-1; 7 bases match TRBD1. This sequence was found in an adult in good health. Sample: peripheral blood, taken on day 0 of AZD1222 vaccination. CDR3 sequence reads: CASSSQGDTEAFF. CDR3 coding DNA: TGTGCCAGCAGTTCCCAGGGGGACACTGAAGCTTTCTTT.